Listed below are T cell receptor beta chains from one sample, sequenced in a study of STAT5B mutations in CD4+ large granular lymphocyte leukemia. The data were produced by immunoSEQ multiplex PCR, yet TCRdb's version contains in-frame clones alone and is incomplete. The table has more than 25,000 clones, roughly 80% seen once; the top ten hold about 6%. The sequenced sample was CD4+ T cells from blood buffy coats. These receptors all come from a human donor in good health. Both conserved end residues are trimmed from each CDR3.

V	length	J	CDR3
TRBV5-6	10	TRBJ2-3	ASSGRTDTQY
TRBV7-2	15	TRBJ1-5	ASSLRTGDGSGQPQH
TRBV7-2	15	TRBJ2-1	ASSLWISRGGYNEQF
TRBV19	13	TRBJ1-5	ASSNGQGSNQPQH
TRBV2	12	TRBJ2-2	ASRGVANTGELF
TRBV5-4	18	TRBJ1-2	ASSRLSFLGGAKANYGYT
TRBV7-2	10	TRBJ2-1	ASSYNGVSQF
TRBV28	11	TRBJ2-1	ASSLSRGTKQF
TRBV19	13	TRBJ2-2	ASLSSTAGGGELF
TRBV18	11	TRBJ1-1	ASSPQGGTEAF
TRBV4-3	16	TRBJ2-2	ASSVRILAGVNTGELF
TRBV10-3	13	TRBJ1-5	AISEKGQGNQPQH
TRBV11-2	12	TRBJ1-1	ASSLGQGVGEAF
TRBV5-4	13	TRBJ1-6	ASSLGFGQNSPLH
TRBV18	12	TRBJ1-6	ASSPPGQFSPLH
TRBV6-5	9	TRBJ2-7	ASSYVREQY
TRBV5-1	21	TRBJ2-3	ASRLADPYLGPNKRGHADTQY
TRBV5-1	14	TRBJ2-5	ASSSNTGTVKETQY
TRBV7-2	11	TRBJ2-3	ASSPLPPDTQY
TRBV2	15	TRBJ1-4	ASSDRSAVRDGEKLF
TRBV5-1	14	TRBJ1-2	ASSLGGQGSNYGYT
TRBV28	10	TRBJ1-6	ASSGAVSPLH
TRBV7-2	10	TRBJ1-2	ASSLRMYGYT
TRBV6-1	12	TRBJ2-3	ASSEVEGRDTQY
TRBV7-2	13	TRBJ1-3	ASSLALGSGNTIY
TRBV18	14	TRBJ2-3	ASSPRSGGASDTQY
TRBV27	12	TRBJ2-7	ASSLSDRAYEQY
TRBV28	12	TRBJ2-1	ASSLWTGGNEQF
TRBV18	14	TRBJ1-1	ASSPSPQGSTTEAF
TRBV5-1	13	TRBJ1-2	ASSLESQGSYGYT
TRBV13	12	TRBJ1-5	ASSLHGVDQPQH
TRBV28	12	TRBJ1-6	ASSLPGDNSPLH
TRBV28	12	TRBJ2-2	ASKAGGDTGELF
TRBV18	13	TRBJ1-4	ASSPRARSNEKLF
TRBV2	14	TRBJ1-2	ASSEKGAGGTYGYT
TRBV9	13	TRBJ1-1	ASSVKGDVGTEAF
TRBV5-5	17	TRBJ2-7	ASSPHLWETSGGDYEQY
TRBV6-5	12	TRBJ2-1	ASTPAGGYNEQF
TRBV5-1	12	TRBJ1-2	ASSLGSGSYGYT
TRBV27	13	TRBJ1-3	ASSLPRQGRNTIY
TRBV9	16	TRBJ1-5	ASSVAMDKSYSNQPQH